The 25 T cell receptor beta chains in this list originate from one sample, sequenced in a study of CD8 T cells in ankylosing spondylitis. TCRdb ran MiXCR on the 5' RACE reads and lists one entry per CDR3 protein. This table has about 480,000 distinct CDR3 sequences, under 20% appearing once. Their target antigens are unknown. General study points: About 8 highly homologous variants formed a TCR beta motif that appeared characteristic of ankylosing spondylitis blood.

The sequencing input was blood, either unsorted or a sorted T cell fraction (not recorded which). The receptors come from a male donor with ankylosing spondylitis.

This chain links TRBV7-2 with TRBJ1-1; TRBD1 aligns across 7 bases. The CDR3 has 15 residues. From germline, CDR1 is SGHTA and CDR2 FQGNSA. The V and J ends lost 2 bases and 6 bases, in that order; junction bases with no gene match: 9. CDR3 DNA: TGTGCCAGCAGCTTAATGCCGACAGGGCAGGCTGAAGCTTTCTTT. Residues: CASSLMPTGQAEAFF.

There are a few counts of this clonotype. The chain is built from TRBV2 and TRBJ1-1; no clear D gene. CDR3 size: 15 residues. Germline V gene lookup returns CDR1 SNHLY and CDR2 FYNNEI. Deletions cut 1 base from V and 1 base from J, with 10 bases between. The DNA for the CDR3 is TGTGCCAGCAGTGAAGTTATGAGAGGGAACACTGAAGCTTTCTTT. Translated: CASSEVMRGNTEAFF. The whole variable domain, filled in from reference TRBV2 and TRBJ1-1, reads EPEVTQTPSHQVTQMGQEVILRCVPISNHLYFYWYRQILGQKVEFLVSFYNNEISEKSEIFDDQFSVERPDGSNFTLKIRSTKLEDSAMYFCASSEVMRGNTEAFFGQGTRLTVV.

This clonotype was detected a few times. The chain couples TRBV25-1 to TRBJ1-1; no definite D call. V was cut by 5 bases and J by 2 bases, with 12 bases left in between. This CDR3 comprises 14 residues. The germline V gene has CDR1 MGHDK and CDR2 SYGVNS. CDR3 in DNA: TGTGCCAGCAGTCGAGACCGAAGAAACACTGAAGCTTTCTTT. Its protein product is CASSRDRRNTEAFF. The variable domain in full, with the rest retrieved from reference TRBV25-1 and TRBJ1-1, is EADIYQTPRYLVIGTGKKITLECSQTMGHDKMYWYQQDPGMELHLIHYSYGVNSTEKGDLSSESTVSRIRTEHFPLTLESARPSHTSQYLCASSRDRRNTEAFFGQGTRLTVV.

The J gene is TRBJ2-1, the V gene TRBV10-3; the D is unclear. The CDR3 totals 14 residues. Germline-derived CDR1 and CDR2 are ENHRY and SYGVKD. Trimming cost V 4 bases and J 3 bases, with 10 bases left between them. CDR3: CAISVGWDYNEQFF. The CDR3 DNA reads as TGTGCCATCAGTGTGGGCTGGGACTACAATGAGCAGTTCTTC.

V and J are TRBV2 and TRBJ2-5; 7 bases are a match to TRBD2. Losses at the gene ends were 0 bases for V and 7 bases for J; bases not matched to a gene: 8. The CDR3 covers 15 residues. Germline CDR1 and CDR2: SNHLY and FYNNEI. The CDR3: CASSEAGGVFRTQYF. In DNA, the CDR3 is TGTGCCAGCAGTGAAGCGGGGGGGGTGTTTCGGACCCAGTACTTC.

The CDR3 nucleotides are TGCGCCAGCGGGGGGGGCACAGGGGCCCTACGGTCCACAGATACGCAGTATTTT. Amino acid sequence: CASGGGTGALRSTDTQYF. This chain joins TRBV5-1 and TRBJ2-3, with D tentatively TRBD1 or TRBD2 (7 bases each). Per the germline V gene, CDR1 is SGHRS and CDR2 is YFSETQ. Trimming took off 7 bases at V and 2 bases at J, with 26 bases between the two ends. The CDR3 has 18 residues.

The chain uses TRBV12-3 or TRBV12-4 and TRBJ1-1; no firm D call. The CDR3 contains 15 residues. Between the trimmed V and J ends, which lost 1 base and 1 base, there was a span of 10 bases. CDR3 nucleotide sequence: TGTGCCAGCAGTTTAGTGACGGACGAGAACACTGAAGCTTTCTTT. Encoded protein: CASSLVTDENTEAFF.

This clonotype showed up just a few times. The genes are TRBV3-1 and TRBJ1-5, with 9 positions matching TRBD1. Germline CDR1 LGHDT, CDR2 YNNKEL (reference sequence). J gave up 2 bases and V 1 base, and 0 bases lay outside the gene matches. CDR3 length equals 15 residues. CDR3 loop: CASSQGDRGNQPQHF. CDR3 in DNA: TGTGCCAGCAGCCAAGGGGACAGGGGCAATCAGCCCCAGCATTTT. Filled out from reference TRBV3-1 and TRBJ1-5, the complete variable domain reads DTAVSQTPKYLVTQMGNDKSIKCEQNLGHDTMYWYKQDSKKFLKIMFSYNNKELIINETVPNRFSPKSPDKAHLNLHINSLELGDSAVYFCASSQGDRGNQPQHFGDGTRLSIL.

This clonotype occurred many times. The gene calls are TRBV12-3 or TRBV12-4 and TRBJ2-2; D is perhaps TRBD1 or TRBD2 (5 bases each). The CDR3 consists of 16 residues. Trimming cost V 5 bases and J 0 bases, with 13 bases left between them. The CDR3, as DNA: TGTGCCAGCAGTCCACTGGGGGAGACGAACACCGGGGAGCTGTTTTTT. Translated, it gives CASSPLGETNTGELFF.

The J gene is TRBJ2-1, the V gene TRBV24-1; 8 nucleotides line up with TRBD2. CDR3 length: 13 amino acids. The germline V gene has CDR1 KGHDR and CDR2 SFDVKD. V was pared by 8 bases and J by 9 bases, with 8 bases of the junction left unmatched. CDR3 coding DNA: TGTGCCACCAACGCTAGCGGGTACGTTGAGCAGTTCTTC. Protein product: CATNASGYVEQFF.

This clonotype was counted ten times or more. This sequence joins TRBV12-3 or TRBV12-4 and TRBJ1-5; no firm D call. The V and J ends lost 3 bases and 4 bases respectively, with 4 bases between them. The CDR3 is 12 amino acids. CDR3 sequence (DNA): TGTGCCAGCAGTTTTGGGAATCAGCCCCAGCATTTT. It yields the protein CASSFGNQPQHF.

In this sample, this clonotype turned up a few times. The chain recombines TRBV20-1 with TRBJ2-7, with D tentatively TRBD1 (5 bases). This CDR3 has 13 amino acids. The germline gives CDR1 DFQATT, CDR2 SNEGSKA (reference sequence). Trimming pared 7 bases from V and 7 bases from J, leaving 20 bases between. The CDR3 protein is CSVPIGALEEQYF. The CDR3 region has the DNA TGCAGTGTACCGATAGGGGCTCTGGAGGAGCAGTACTTC.

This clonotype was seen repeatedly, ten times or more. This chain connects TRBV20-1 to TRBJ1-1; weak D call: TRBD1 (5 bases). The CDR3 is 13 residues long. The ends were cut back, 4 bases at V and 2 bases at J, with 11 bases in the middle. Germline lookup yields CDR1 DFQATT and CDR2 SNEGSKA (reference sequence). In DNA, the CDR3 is TGCAGTGCTAAGGGACCGTCTAACACTGAAGCTTTCTTT. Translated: CSAKGPSNTEAFF.

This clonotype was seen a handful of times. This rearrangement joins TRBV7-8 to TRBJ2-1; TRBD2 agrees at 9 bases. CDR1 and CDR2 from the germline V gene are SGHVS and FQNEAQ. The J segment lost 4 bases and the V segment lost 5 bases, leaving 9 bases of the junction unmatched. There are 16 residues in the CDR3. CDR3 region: CASSLFASGDYNEQFF. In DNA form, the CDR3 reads TGTGCCAGCAGCCTCTTCGCTAGCGGGGATTACAATGAGCAGTTCTTC.

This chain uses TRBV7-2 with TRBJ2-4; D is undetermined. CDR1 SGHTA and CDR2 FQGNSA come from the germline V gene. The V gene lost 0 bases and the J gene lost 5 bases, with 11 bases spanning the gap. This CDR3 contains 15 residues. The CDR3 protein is CASSLADKGENIQYF. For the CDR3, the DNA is TGTGCCAGCAGCTTAGCCGACAAGGGTGAAAACATTCAGTACTTC.

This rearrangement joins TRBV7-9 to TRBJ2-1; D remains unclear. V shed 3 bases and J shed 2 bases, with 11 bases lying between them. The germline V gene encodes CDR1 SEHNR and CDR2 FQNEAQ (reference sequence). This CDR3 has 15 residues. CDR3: CASSFDGLPYNEQFF. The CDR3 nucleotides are TGTGCCAGCAGCTTCGATGGGCTCCCCTACAATGAGCAGTTCTTC.

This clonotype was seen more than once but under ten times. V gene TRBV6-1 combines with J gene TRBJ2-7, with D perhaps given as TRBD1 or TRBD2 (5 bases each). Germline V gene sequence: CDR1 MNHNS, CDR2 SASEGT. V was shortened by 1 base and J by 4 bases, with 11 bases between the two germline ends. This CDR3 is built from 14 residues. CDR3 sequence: CASSEEGWGYEQYF. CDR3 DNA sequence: TGTGCCAGCAGTGAAGAGGGATGGGGGTACGAGCAGTACTTC.

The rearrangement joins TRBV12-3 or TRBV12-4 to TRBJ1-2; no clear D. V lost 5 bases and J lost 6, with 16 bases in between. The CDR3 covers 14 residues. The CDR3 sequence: CASSPRSWADGYTF. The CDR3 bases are TGTGCCAGCAGTCCCCGCAGTTGGGCTGATGGCTACACCTTC.

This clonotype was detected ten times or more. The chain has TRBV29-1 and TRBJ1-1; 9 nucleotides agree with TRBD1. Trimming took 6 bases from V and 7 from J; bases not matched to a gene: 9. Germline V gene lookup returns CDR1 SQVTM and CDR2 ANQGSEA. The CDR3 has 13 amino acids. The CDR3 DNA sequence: TGCAGCGTGGATCCGGGACAGGGTGATGAAGCTTTCTTT. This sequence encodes CSVDPGQGDEAFF.

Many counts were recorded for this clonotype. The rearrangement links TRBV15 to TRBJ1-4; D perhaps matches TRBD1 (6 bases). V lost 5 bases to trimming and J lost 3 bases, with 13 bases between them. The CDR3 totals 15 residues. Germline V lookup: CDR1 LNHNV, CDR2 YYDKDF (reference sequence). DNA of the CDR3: TGTGCCACCAGCCCGGGGGGGGCGGCTAATGAAAAACTGTTTTTT. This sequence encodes CATSPGGAANEKLFF.

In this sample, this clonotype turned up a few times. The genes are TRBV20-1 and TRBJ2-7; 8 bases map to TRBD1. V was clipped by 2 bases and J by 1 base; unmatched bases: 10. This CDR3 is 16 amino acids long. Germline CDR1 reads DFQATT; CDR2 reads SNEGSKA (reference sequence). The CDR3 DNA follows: TGCAGTGCTAGACCCAGGACAGGGAAAAATTCCTACGAGCAGTACTTC. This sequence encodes CSARPRTGKNSYEQYF.

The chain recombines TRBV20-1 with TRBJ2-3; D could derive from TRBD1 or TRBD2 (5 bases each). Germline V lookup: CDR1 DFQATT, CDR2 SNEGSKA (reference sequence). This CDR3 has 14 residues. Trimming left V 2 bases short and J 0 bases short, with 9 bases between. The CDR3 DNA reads TGCAGTGCTAGAAGGGGCGGGAGCACAGATACGCAGTATTTT. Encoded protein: CSARRGGSTDTQYF.

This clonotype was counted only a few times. The CDR3 sequence: CSARTSGGVNEQFF. The CDR3 DNA sequence: TGCAGTGCTAGAACGAGCGGGGGAGTCAATGAGCAGTTCTTC. The rearrangement uses TRBV20-1 and TRBJ2-1; 8 nucleotides line up with TRBD2. V lost 2 bases to trimming and J lost 6 bases; unmatched junction nucleotides: 6. The CDR3 covers 14 residues. Germline V lookup: CDR1 DFQATT, CDR2 SNEGSKA (reference sequence).

In DNA, the CDR3 is TGCAGTGCTAGACCCCCGGGACAGGGATCCTACGAGCAGTACTTC. This translates into CSARPPGQGSYEQYF. This rearrangement joins TRBV20-1 to TRBJ2-7, with 9 bases identical to TRBD1. The ends lost 2 bases at V and 1 base at J; junction bases unmatched: 6. The CDR3 is made up of 15 amino acids. The germline V gene has CDR1 DFQATT and CDR2 SNEGSKA (reference sequence).

The CDR3, as DNA: TGTGCCAGCAGTTACGGGTACGGGCAGCCCCAGCATTTT. Protein sequence: CASSYGYGQPQHF. V is TRBV6-5 and J is TRBJ1-5; no clear D gene. The germline gives CDR1 MNHEY, CDR2 SVGAGI. The CDR3 is 13 residues long. V was trimmed by 2 bases and J by 7 bases, leaving 9 bases between them.